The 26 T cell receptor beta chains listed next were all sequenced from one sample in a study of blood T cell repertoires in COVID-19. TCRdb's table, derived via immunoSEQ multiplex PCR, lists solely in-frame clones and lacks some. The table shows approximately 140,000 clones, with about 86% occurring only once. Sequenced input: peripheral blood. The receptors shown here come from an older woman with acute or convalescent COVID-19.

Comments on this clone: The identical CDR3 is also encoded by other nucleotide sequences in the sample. CDR3 nucleotide sequence: TGTGCCAGCAGCTCGAGTTCCTACGAGCAGTACTTC. The encoded protein is CASSSSSYEQYF. This chain connects TRBV11-3 to TRBJ2-7, with D hard to call. Trimming stripped 4 bases from V and 1 base from J, with 5 bases between. The CDR3 length is 12 residues. Germline assignment: CDR1 SGHNT and CDR2 YENEEA. Supplemented by reference TRBV11-3 and TRBJ2-7, the full variable domain reads EAGVVQSPRYKIIEKKQPVAFWCNPISGHNTLYWYLQNLGQGPELLIRYENEEAVDDSQLPKDRFSAERLKGVDSTLKIQPAELGDSAVYLCASSSSSYEQYFGPGTRLTVT.

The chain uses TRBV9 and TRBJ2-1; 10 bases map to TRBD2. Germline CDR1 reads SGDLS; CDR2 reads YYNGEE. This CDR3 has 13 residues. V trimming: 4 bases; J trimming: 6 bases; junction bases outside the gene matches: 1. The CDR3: CASSSGGGNEQFF. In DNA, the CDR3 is TGTGCCAGCAGCAGCGGGGGGGGCAATGAGCAGTTCTTC.

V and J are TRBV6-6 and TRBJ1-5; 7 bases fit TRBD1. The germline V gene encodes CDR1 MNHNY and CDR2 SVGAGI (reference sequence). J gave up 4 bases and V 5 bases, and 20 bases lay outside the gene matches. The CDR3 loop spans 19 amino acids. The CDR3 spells CASSQKDRAGGRLNQPQHF. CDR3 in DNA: TGTGCCAGCAGTCAAAAAGACAGGGCAGGCGGTCGTTTAAATCAGCCCCAGCATTTT.

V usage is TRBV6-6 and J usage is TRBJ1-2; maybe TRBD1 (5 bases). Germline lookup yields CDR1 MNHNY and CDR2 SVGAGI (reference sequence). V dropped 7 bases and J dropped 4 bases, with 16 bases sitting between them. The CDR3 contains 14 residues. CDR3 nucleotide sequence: TGTGCCAGCACCCCCCCCGACAGATTCTATGGCTACACCTTC. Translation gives CASTPPDRFYGYTF.

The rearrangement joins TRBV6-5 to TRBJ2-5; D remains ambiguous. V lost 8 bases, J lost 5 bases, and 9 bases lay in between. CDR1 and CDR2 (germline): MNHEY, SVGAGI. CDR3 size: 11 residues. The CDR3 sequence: CASARVETQYF. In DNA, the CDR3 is TGTGCCAGCGCACGGGTGGAGACCCAGTACTTC.

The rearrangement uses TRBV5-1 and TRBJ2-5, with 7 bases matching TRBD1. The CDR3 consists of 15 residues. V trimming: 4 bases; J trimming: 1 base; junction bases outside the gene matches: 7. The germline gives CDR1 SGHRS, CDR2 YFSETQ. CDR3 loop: CASSKNRGSQETQYF. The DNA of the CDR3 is TGCGCCAGCAGCAAAAACAGGGGCTCCCAAGAGACCCAGTACTTC.

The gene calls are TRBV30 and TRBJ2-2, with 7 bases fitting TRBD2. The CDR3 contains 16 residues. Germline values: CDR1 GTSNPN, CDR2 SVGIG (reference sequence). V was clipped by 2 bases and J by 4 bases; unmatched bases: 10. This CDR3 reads CAWSRERRGFTGELFF. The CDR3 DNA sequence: TGTGCCTGGAGTAGGGAAAGGCGGGGGTTCACCGGGGAGCTGTTTTTT.

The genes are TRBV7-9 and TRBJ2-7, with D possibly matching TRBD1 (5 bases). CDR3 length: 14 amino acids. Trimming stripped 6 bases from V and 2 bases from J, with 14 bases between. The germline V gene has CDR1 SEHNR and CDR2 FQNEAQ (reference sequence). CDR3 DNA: TGTGCCAGCAGTCGAGACAGCCTCCCCTACGAGCAGTACTTC. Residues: CASSRDSLPYEQYF.

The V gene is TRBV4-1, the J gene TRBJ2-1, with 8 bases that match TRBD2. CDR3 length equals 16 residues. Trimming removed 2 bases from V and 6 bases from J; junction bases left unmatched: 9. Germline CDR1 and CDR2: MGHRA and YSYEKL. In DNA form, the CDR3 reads TGCGCCAGCAGCCAACCGCGGGCGGGGGGCCTCAATGAGCAGTTCTTC. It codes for CASSQPRAGGLNEQFF.

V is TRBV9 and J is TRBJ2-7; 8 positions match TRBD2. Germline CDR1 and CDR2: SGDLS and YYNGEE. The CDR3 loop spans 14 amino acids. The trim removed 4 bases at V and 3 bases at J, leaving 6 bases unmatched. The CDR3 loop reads CASSTSGGRYEQYF. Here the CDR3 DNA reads TGTGCCAGCAGCACAAGCGGGGGCCGCTACGAGCAGTACTTC. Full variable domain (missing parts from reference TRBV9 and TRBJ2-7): DSGVTQTPKHLITATGQRVTLRCSPRSGDLSVYWYQQSLDQGLQFLIQYYNGEERAKGNILERFSAQQFPDLHSELNLSSLELGDSALYFCASSTSGGRYEQYFGPGTRLTVT.

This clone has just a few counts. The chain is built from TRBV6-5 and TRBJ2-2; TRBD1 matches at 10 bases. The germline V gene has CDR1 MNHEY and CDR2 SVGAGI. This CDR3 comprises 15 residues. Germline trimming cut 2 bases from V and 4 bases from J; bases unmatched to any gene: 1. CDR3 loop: CASSYGTGATGELFF. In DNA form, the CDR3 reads TGTGCCAGCAGTTACGGGACAGGGGCCACCGGGGAGCTGTTTTTT.

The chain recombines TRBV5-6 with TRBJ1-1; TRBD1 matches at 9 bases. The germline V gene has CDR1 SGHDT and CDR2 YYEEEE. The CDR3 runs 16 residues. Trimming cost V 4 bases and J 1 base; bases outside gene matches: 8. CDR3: CASSQGQGGANTEAFF. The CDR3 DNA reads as TGTGCCAGCAGCCAGGGACAGGGAGGCGCGAACACTGAAGCTTTCTTT.

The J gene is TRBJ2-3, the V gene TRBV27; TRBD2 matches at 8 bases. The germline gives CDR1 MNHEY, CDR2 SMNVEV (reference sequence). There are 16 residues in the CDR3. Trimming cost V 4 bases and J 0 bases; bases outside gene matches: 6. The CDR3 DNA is TGTGCCAGCAGTTCAGCGGGGGCGAGGAGCACAGATACGCAGTATTTT. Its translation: CASSSAGARSTDTQYF.

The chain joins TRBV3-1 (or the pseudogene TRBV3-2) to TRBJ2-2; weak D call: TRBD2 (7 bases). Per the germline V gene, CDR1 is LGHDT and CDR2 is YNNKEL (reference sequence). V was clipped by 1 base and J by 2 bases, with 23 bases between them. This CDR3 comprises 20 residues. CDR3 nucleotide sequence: TGTGCCAGCAGCCAAGTGGGCGGGGGCCCGCCCCCCATTAACACCGGGGAGCTGTTTTTT. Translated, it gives CASSQVGGGPPPINTGELFF.

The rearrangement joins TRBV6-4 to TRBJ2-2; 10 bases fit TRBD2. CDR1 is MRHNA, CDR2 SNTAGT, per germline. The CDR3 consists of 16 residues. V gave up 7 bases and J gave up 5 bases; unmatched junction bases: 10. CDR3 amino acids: CASKASGGSGTGELFF. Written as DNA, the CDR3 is TGTGCCAGCAAGGCTAGCGGGGGCTCCGGGACCGGGGAGCTGTTTTTT.

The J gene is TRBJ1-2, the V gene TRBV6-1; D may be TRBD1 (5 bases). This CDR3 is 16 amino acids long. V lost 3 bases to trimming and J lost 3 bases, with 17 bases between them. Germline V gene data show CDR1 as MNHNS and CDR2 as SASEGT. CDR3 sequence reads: CASSDGFWGTDYGYTF. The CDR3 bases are TGTGCCAGCAGTGATGGGTTCTGGGGCACGGACTATGGCTACACCTTC.

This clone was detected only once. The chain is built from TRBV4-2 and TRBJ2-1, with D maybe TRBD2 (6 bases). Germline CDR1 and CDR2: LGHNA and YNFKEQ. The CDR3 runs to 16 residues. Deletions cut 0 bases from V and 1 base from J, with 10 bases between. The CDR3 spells CASSQEGGASYNEQFF. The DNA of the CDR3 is TGTGCCAGCAGCCAAGAGGGAGGAGCGTCCTACAATGAGCAGTTCTTC.

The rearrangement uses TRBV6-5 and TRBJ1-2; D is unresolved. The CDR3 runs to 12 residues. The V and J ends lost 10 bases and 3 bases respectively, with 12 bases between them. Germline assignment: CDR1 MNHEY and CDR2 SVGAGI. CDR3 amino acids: CATADSYYGYTF. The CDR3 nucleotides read TGTGCCACCGCGGACTCATACTATGGCTACACCTTC.

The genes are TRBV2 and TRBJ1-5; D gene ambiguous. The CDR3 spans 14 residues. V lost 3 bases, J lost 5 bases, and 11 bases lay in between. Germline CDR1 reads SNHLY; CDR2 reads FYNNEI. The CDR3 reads CASSDWRRDQPQHF. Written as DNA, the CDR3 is TGTGCCAGCAGTGACTGGAGGAGGGATCAGCCCCAGCATTTT.

The CDR3 loop reads CASSLRGMKNSPLHF. Here the CDR3 DNA reads TGTGCCAGCAGCTTAAGAGGGATGAAAAATTCACCCCTCCACTTT. This sequence joins TRBV7-8 and TRBJ1-6; D unclear. Trimming left V 2 bases short and J 7 bases short, with 12 bases between. This CDR3 comprises 15 residues. Germline assignment: CDR1 SGHVS and CDR2 FQNEAQ.

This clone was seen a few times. CDR3 nucleotides: TGTGCCAGCAGTTCAGCCGGGACAGACGGCAACTATGGCTACACCTTC. Amino acid sequence: CASSSAGTDGNYGYTF. The gene calls are TRBV2 and TRBJ1-2; TRBD1 matches 7 bases. The CDR3 runs to 16 residues. Germline V gives CDR1 SNHLY, CDR2 FYNNEI. Losses at the gene ends were 5 bases for V and 2 bases for J; bases not matched to a gene: 11.

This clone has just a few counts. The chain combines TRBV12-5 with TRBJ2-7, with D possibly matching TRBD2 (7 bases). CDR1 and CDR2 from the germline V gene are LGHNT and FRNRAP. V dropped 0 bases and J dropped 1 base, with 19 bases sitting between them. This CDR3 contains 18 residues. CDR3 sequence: CASGLVLGRGGTSYEQYF. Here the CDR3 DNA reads TGTGCTAGTGGTTTGGTACTAGGGAGGGGGGGGACGTCCTACGAGCAGTACTTC.

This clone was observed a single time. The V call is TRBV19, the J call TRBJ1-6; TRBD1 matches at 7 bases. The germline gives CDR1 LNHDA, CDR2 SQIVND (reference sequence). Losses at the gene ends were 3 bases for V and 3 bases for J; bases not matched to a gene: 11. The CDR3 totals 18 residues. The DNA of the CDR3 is TGTGCCAGTAGTATGGGAGGAGGGGGCGCGGACTATAATTCACCCCTCCACTTT. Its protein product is CASSMGGGGADYNSPLHF.

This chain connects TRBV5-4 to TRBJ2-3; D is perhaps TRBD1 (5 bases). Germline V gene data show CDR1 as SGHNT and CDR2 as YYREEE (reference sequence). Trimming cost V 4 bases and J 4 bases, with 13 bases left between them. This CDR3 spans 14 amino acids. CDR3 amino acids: CASSPRGLPDTQYF. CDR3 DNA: TGTGCCAGCAGCCCTAGGGGCCTGCCAGATACGCAGTATTTT.

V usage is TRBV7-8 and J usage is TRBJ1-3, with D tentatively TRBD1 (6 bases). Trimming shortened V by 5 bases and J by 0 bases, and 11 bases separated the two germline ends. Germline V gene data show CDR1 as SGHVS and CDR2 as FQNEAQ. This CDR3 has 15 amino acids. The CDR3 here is CASSRDRSSGNTIYF. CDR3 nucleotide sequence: TGTGCCAGCAGCCGAGACAGGTCCTCTGGAAACACCATATATTTT. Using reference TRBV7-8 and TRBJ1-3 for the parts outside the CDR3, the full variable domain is GAGVSQSPRYKVAKRGQDVALRCDPISGHVSLFWYQQALGQGPEFLTYFQNEAQLDKSGLPSDRFFAERPEGSVSTLKIQRTQQEDSAVYLCASSRDRSSGNTIYFGEGSWLTVV.

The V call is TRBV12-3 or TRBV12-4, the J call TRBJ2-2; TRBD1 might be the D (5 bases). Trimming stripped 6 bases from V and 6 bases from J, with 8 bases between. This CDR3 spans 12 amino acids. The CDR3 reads CASSIRAGELFF. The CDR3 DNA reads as TGTGCCAGCAGCATCAGGGCCGGGGAGCTGTTTTTT.